This is a list of T cell receptor beta chains from one sample in a study of T cell changes during pregnancy in multiple sclerosis. The data were produced by immunoSEQ multiplex PCR, yet TCRdb's version contains in-frame clones alone and is incomplete. This table has tens of thousands of clones, around nine tenths appearing once. Sequencing used CD8+ T cells from peripheral blood mononuclear cells, obtained in the first trimester of pregnancy. Receptor source: a female donor in good health, enrolled as a control in a pregnancy study. Each CDR3 is given with its conserved first and last residue. Fields, in order: J gene, clone size, D gene, V gene, CDR3 DNA, CDR3 protein. The D gene is left open where the match is weak. Expanded clones are given a class, and other clones once, few, many or no size at all.

J: TRBJ1-5
size: -
D: -
V: TRBV5-4
DNA: TGTGCCAGCAGCTTGGGCGGAGATAGCAATCAGCCCCAGCATTTT
CDR3: CASSLGGDSNQPQHF

J: TRBJ1-2
size: -
D: -
V: TRBV5-5
DNA: TGTGCCAGCAGCTTGGAGGGGCCAGGGGAAGGCTACACCTTC
CDR3: CASSLEGPGEGYTF

J: TRBJ2-5
size: -
D: TRBD1
V: TRBV27
DNA: TGTGCCAGCAGTCTCGGGACAGGGCTAGAGACCCAGTACTTC
CDR3: CASSLGTGLETQYF

J: TRBJ2-3
size: -
D: -
V: TRBV19
DNA: TGTGCCAGTAGTATAAGGGAGCTAGATACGCAGTATTTT
CDR3: CASSIRELDTQYF

J: TRBJ2-6
size: once
D: -
V: TRBV6-4
DNA: TGTGCCAGCAGTGACTCGGCAAGCTCTGGGGCCAACGTCCTGACTTTC
CDR3: CASSDSASSGANVLTF

J: TRBJ1-2
size: -
D: TRBD1
V: TRBV4-1
DNA: TGCGCCAGCAGCTTTCGACAGGGGGGGAACTATGGCTACACCTTC
CDR3: CASSFRQGGNYGYTF

J: TRBJ2-7
size: -
D: -
V: TRBV7-9
DNA: TGTGCCAGCAGCCTGGGCGAAAATTACGAGCAGTACTTC
CDR3: CASSLGENYEQYF

J: TRBJ2-1
size: medium-sized
D: TRBD2
V: TRBV6-4
DNA: TGTGCCAGCAGCACCGGGACTAGCGGGAGCAATGAGCAGTTCTTC
CDR3: CASSTGTSGSNEQFF

J: TRBJ2-3
size: -
D: -
V: TRBV9
DNA: TGTGCCAGCAGCCCTCGAGAGGGACTCGTAGATACGCAGTATTTT
CDR3: CASSPREGLVDTQYF

J: TRBJ1-2
size: -
D: -
V: TRBV19
DNA: TGTGCCAGTAGTATACAGGCTAGACAGAGCCTTACCGGCGGCTACACCTTC
CDR3: CASSIQARQSLTGGYTF

J: TRBJ2-5
size: -
D: -
V: TRBV5-6
DNA: TGTGCCAGCAGCTTGGCCGGTAGAGGCATCACAGGGGAGACCCAGTACTTC
CDR3: CASSLAGRGITGETQYF

J: TRBJ1-6
size: few
D: TRBD1
V: TRBV13
DNA: TGTGCCAGCAGCACACGGGACAGGGTTTCACCCCTCCACTTT
CDR3: CASSTRDRVSPLHF

J: TRBJ2-7
size: -
D: TRBD1
V: TRBV5-4
DNA: TGTGCCAGCAGCCTAGGACAGGGAAGATCCTACGAGCAGTACTTC
CDR3: CASSLGQGRSYEQYF

J: TRBJ1-1
size: once
D: -
V: TRBV27
DNA: TGTGCCAGCAGTTTAGGAGGGAACACTGAAGCTTTCTTT
CDR3: CASSLGGNTEAFF

J: TRBJ2-3
size: -
D: TRBD2
V: TRBV7-9
DNA: TGTGCCAGCAGCCCGCCCGGGACTAGCGGGGGGAGCACAGATACGCAGTATTTT
CDR3: CASSPPGTSGGSTDTQYF

J: TRBJ1-2
size: -
D: -
V: TRBV4-3
DNA: TGCGCCAGCAGCCAAGGATTAATCGTAGGGGCGGAGGGCTACACCTTC
CDR3: CASSQGLIVGAEGYTF

J: TRBJ1-5
size: -
D: -
V: TRBV27
DNA: TGTGCCAGCAGCCTTGGGGCCTATAGCAATCAGCCCCAGCATTTT
CDR3: CASSLGAYSNQPQHF

J: TRBJ2-3
size: -
D: -
V: TRBV29-1
DNA: TGCAGCGTTGAGGGACTCACAGATACGCAGTATTTT
CDR3: CSVEGLTDTQYF

J: TRBJ2-7
size: once
D: TRBD1
V: TRBV28
DNA: TGTGCCAGCAGTTTCCGGACAGGGGTGACGAACGAGCAGTACTTC
CDR3: CASSFRTGVTNEQYF

J: TRBJ1-1
size: -
D: -
V: TRBV27
DNA: TGTGCCAGCAGTTTATCTGGCGGAATGAACACTGAAGCTTTCTTT
CDR3: CASSLSGGMNTEAFF

J: TRBJ2-5
size: -
D: TRBD1
V: TRBV5-1
DNA: TGCGCCAGCACTCATGGGACAGGGGAGGAGACCCAGTACTTC
CDR3: CASTHGTGEETQYF

J: TRBJ2-5
size: -
D: -
V: TRBV20-1
DNA: TGCAGTGCTTCAGATCAAGAGACCCAGTACTTC
CDR3: CSASDQETQYF

J: TRBJ2-7
size: -
D: -
V: TRBV19
DNA: TGTGCCAGTAGTATTGGGGGACTTCGGGAGCAGTACTTC
CDR3: CASSIGGLREQYF

J: TRBJ2-7
size: -
D: -
V: TRBV11-1
DNA: TGTGCCAGCAGCTGGGACACCGATTACGAGCAGTACTTC
CDR3: CASSWDTDYEQYF

J: TRBJ2-7
size: -
D: -
V: TRBV5-1
DNA: TGCGCCAGCAGCTTAGACACTAGCTCCTACGAGCAGTACTTC
CDR3: CASSLDTSSYEQYF

J: TRBJ2-7
size: -
D: -
V: TRBV2
DNA: TGTGCCAGCAGTGACAGGGATTACTACGAGCAGTACTTC
CDR3: CASSDRDYYEQYF

J: TRBJ2-7
size: once
D: TRBD2
V: TRBV7-8
DNA: TGTGCCAGCAGCTCATCTAGCGGGGGCCGCTCCTACGAGCAGTACTTC
CDR3: CASSSSSGGRSYEQYF

J: TRBJ2-7
size: -
D: TRBD2
V: TRBV5-4
DNA: TGTGCCAGCAGCCCGAGCGGGGGGCCGTCATTCTACGAGCAGTACTTC
CDR3: CASSPSGGPSFYEQYF

J: TRBJ1-5
size: -
D: -
V: TRBV28
DNA: TGTGCCAGCAGTTTACCCGGCAGGGGACGTCAGCCCCAGCATTTT
CDR3: CASSLPGRGRQPQHF

J: TRBJ2-7
size: -
D: TRBD2
V: TRBV11-2
DNA: TGTGCCAGCAGCTTAGGTGGACTAGCGGGGCCCCTTATCTACGAGCAGTACTTC
CDR3: CASSLGGLAGPLIYEQYF

J: TRBJ1-1
size: -
D: TRBD1
V: TRBV6-5
DNA: TGTGCCAGCAGTTACGCGACAGGGCTTACTGAAGCTTTCTTT
CDR3: CASSYATGLTEAFF

J: TRBJ2-1
size: -
D: TRBD2
V: TRBV10-3
DNA: TGTGCCGTCGCCTCTGGCGGGAGCTTATCAAATGAGCAGTTCTTC
CDR3: CAVASGGSLSNEQFF

J: TRBJ1-1
size: few
D: -
V: TRBV7-9
DNA: TGTGCCAGCAGCCCCCCCCAGTACATGAACACTGAAGCTTTCTTT
CDR3: CASSPPQYMNTEAFF

J: TRBJ2-5
size: -
D: -
V: TRBV5-1
DNA: TGCGCCAGCAGCTTGGGAGTTTTGCGGCAGGGGGAGACCCAGTACTTC
CDR3: CASSLGVLRQGETQYF

J: TRBJ1-2
size: -
D: -
V: TRBV4-1
DNA: TGCGCCAGCAGCCAAGATCTGGCCTACACCTTC
CDR3: CASSQDLAYTF

J: TRBJ2-1
size: -
D: TRBD2
V: TRBV19
DNA: TGTGCCAGTAGTACCGGGACTAGCGGGTACAATGAGCAGTTCTTC
CDR3: CASSTGTSGYNEQFF

J: TRBJ1-1
size: -
D: -
V: TRBV11-1
DNA: TGTGCCAGCAGCGGAGGCGGCGGGGGCCGCTCCCATTTATACACTGAAGCTTTCTTT
CDR3: CASSGGGGGRSHLYTEAFF

J: TRBJ2-5
size: few
D: -
V: TRBV15
DNA: TGTGCCACCAGCAACGAGGTCCAAGAGACCCAGTACTTC
CDR3: CATSNEVQETQYF

J: TRBJ1-1
size: few
D: -
V: TRBV19
DNA: TGTGCCAGTAGAGAGGACGGTCGGGGTCTTGAAGCTTTCTTT
CDR3: CASREDGRGLEAFF

J: TRBJ2-7
size: -
D: TRBD1
V: TRBV13
DNA: TGTGCCAGCAGCGGCCCCGGGACAGATCTTTCCTACGAGCAGTACTTC
CDR3: CASSGPGTDLSYEQYF

J: TRBJ1-6
size: few
D: -
V: TRBV6-6
DNA: TGTGCCAGCAGTTACTCAGGGGCCCACCTCCACTTT
CDR3: CASSYSGAHLHF

J: TRBJ2-1
size: -
D: TRBD1
V: TRBV4-3
DNA: TGCGCCAGCAGCCAAGAGGTGGGGACAGGGGTTGATGAGCAGTTCTTC
CDR3: CASSQEVGTGVDEQFF

J: TRBJ2-7
size: -
D: TRBD1
V: TRBV7-9
DNA: TGTGCCAGCAGCGCCCCGACAGGGGGACCCTACGAGCAGTACTTC
CDR3: CASSAPTGGPYEQYF

J: TRBJ2-1
size: -
D: TRBD2
V: TRBV30
DNA: TGTGCCTGGAGTGTTACCGGGGGAGGGAATGAGCAGTTCTTC
CDR3: CAWSVTGGGNEQFF

J: TRBJ1-2
size: -
D: TRBD1
V: TRBV4-1
DNA: TGCGCCAGCAGCCAAGGGACGGGACAGCGCTATGGCTACACCTTC
CDR3: CASSQGTGQRYGYTF

J: TRBJ2-1
size: -
D: -
V: TRBV9
DNA: TGTGCCAGCAGCGTAGGACACCAGAGCTCCTACAATGAGCAGTTCTTC
CDR3: CASSVGHQSSYNEQFF

J: TRBJ2-7
size: -
D: TRBD2
V: TRBV9
DNA: TGTGCCAGCAGCGTAGATGGGCGGGAGGTCTACGAGCAGTACTTC
CDR3: CASSVDGREVYEQYF

J: TRBJ2-7
size: -
D: TRBD1
V: TRBV13
DNA: TGTGCCAGCAGCTTATGGGACAGGTTGTACGAGCAGTACTTC
CDR3: CASSLWDRLYEQYF

J: TRBJ2-3
size: -
D: TRBD1
V: TRBV10-1
DNA: TGCGCCAGCAGTCCGGACAGGGAGGAAGATACGCAGTATTTT
CDR3: CASSPDREEDTQYF

J: TRBJ2-7
size: -
D: -
V: TRBV18
DNA: TGTGCCAGCTCACACCGGGACATCTTAAACTACGAGCAGTACTTC
CDR3: CASSHRDILNYEQYF

J: TRBJ2-5
size: -
D: -
V: TRBV28
DNA: TGTGCCAGCACCGCTAGGGGGATCCAAGAGACCCAGTACTTC
CDR3: CASTARGIQETQYF

J: TRBJ2-7
size: -
D: TRBD2
V: TRBV7-9
DNA: TGTGCCAGCAGCTTAGTGGGGGGGAACGAGCAGTACTTC
CDR3: CASSLVGGNEQYF